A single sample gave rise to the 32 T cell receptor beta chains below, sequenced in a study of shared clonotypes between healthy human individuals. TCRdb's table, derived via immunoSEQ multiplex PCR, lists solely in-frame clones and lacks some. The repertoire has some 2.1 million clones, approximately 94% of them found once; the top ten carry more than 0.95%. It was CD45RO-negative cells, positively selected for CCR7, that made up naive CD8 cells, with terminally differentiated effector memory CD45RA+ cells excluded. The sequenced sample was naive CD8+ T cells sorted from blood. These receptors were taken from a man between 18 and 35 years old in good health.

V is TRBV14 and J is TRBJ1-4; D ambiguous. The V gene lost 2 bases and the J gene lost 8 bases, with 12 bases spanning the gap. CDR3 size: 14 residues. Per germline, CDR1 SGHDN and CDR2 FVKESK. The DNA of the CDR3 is TGTGCCAGCAGCCAAAGTATCGGAGGCGAAAAACTGTTTTTT. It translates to CASSQSIGGEKLFF.

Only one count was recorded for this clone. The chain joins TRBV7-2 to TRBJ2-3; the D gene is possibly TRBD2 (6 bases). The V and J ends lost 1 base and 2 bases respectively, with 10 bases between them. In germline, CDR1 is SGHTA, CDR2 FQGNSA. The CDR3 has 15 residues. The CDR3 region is CASSLGTTNTDTQYF. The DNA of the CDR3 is TGTGCCAGCAGCTTAGGGACTACTAACACAGATACGCAGTATTTT.

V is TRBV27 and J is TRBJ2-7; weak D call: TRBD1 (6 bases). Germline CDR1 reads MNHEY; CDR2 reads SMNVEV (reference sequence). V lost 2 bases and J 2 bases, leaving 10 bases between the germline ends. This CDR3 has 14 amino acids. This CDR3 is CASSLGDNPYEQYF. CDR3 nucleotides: TGTGCCAGCAGTTTAGGGGACAACCCCTACGAGCAGTACTTC.

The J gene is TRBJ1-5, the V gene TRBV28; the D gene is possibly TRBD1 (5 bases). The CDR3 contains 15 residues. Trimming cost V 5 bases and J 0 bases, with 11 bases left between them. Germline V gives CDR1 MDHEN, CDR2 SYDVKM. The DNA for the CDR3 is TGTGCCAGCAGTCCCAAGGGGTATAGCAATCAGCCCCAGCATTTT. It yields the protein CASSPKGYSNQPQHF.

CDR3 DNA: TGTGCCAGCAGCTTTCTTGACGCCAATGGCTACACCTTC. Its protein is CASSFLDANGYTF. The chain uses TRBV5-4 and TRBJ1-2; no reliable D call. Germline loops: CDR1 SGHNT, CDR2 YYREEE (reference sequence). V was cut by 2 bases and J by 6 bases, with 11 bases left in between. The CDR3 spans 13 residues.

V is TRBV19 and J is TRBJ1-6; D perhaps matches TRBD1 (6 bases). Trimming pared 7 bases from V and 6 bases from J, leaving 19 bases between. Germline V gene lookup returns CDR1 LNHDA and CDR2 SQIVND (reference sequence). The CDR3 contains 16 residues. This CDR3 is CASTPRQDPFNSPLHF. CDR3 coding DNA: TGTGCCAGTACTCCCCGACAGGACCCCTTTAATTCACCCCTCCACTTT. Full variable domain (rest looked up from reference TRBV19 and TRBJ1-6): DGGITQSPKYLFRKEGQNVTLSCEQNLNHDAMYWYRQDPGQGLRLIYYSQIVNDFQKGDIAEGYSVSREKKESFPLTVTSAQKNPTAFYLCASTPRQDPFNSPLHFGNGTRLTVT.

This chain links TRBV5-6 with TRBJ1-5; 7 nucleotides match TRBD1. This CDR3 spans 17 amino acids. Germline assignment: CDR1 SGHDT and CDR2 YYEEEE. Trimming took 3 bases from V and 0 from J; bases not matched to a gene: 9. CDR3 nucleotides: TGTGCCAGCAGCTCGACTCCGGGACAGCTTAGCAATCAGCCCCAGCATTTT. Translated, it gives CASSSTPGQLSNQPQHF.

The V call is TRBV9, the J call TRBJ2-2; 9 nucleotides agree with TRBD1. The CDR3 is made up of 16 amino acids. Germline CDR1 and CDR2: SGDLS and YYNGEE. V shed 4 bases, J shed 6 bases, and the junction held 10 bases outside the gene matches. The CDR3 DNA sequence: TGTGCCAGCAGCCCTCAAATTACAGGGGGCTCCGGGGAGCTGTTTTTT. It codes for CASSPQITGGSGELFF.

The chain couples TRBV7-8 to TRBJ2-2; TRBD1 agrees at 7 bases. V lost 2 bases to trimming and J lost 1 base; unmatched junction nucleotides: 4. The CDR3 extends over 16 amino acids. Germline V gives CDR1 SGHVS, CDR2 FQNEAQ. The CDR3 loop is CASSLYDRENTGELFF. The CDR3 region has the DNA TGTGCCAGCAGCTTATATGACAGGGAGAACACCGGGGAGCTGTTTTTT.

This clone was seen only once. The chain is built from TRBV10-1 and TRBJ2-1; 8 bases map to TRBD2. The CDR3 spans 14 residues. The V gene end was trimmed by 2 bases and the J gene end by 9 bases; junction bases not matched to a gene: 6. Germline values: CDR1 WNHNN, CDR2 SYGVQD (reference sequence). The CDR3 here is CASSESGSTSEQFF. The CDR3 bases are TGCGCCAGCAGTGAGAGCGGGAGTACAAGTGAGCAGTTCTTC.

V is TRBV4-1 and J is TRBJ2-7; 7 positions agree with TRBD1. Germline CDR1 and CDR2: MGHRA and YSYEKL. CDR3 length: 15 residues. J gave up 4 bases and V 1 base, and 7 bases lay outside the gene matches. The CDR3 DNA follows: TGCGCCAGCAGCCAAGGGACAGGCTCCGTTTACGAGCAGTACTTC. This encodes CASSQGTGSVYEQYF.

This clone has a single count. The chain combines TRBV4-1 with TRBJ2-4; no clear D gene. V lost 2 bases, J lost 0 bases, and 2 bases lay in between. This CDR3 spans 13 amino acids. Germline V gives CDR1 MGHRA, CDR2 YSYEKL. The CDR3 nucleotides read TGCGCCAGCAGCCAAATAGCCAAAAACATTCAGTACTTC. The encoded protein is CASSQIAKNIQYF.

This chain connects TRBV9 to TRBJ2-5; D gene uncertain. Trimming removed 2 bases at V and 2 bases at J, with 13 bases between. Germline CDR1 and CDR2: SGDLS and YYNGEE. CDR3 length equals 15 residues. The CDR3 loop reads CASSVVGRTQETQYF. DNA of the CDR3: TGTGCCAGCAGCGTGGTAGGAAGGACGCAAGAGACCCAGTACTTC.

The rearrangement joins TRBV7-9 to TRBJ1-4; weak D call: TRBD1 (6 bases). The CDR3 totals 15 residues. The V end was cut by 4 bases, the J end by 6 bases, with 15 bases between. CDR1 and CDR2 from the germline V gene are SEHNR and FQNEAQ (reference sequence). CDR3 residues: CASSSSTGSDEKLFF. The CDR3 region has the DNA TGTGCCAGCAGCTCTTCGACAGGTTCCGATGAAAAACTGTTTTTT.

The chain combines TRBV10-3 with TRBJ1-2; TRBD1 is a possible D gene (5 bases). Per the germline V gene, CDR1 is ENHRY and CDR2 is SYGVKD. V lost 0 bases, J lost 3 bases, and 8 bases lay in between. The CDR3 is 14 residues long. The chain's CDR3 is CAISESGGYYGYTF. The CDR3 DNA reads TGTGCCATCAGTGAGTCTGGGGGTTACTATGGCTACACCTTC.

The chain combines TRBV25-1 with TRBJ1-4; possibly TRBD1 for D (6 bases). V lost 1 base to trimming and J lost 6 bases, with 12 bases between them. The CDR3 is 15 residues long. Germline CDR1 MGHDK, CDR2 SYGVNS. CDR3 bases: TGTGCCAGCAGTGAATTCACAGGGTTGTATGAAAAACTGTTTTTT. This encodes CASSEFTGLYEKLFF.

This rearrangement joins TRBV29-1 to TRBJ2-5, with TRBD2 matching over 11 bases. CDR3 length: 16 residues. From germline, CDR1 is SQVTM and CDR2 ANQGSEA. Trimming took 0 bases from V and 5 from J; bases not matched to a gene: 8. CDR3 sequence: CSVEDNSGRAPETQYF. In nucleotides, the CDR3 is TGCAGCGTTGAAGATAATAGCGGGAGGGCGCCTGAGACCCAGTACTTC. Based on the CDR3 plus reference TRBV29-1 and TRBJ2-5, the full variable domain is SAVISQKPSRDICQRGTSLTIQCQVDSQVTMMFWYRQQPGQSLTLIATANQGSEATYESGFVIDKFPISRPNLTFSTLTVSNMSPEDSSIYLCSVEDNSGRAPETQYFGPGTRLLVL.

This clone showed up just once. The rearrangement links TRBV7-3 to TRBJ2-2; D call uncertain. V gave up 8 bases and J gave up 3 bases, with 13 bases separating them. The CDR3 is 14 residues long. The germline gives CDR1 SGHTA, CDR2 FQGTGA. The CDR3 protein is CASEKGPYTGELFF. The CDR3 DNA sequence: TGTGCCAGCGAGAAAGGGCCATACACCGGGGAGCTGTTTTTT.

This chain's CDR3 is CACVGRELYTEAFF. The CDR3 DNA sequence: TGTGCCTGCGTGGGGCGGGAATTGTACACTGAAGCTTTCTTT. V gene TRBV30 combines with J gene TRBJ1-1; TRBD1 is a possible D gene (5 bases). Germline-derived CDR1 and CDR2 are GTSNPN and SVGIG (reference sequence). The V gene lost 6 bases and the J gene lost 3 bases, with 17 bases spanning the gap. The CDR3 has 14 amino acids.

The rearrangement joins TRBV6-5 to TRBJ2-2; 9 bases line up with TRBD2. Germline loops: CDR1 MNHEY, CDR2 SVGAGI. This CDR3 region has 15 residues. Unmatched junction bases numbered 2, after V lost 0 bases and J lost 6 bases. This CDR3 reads CASSYSTSGAGELFF. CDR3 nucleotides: TGTGCCAGCAGTTACTCGACTAGCGGTGCCGGGGAGCTGTTTTTT.

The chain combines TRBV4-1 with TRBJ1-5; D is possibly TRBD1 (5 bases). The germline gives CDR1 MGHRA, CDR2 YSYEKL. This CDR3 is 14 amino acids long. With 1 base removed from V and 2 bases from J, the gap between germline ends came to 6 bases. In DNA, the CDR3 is TGCGCCAGCAGCCAAGGACAGCGCAATCAGCCCCAGCATTTT. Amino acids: CASSQGQRNQPQHF.

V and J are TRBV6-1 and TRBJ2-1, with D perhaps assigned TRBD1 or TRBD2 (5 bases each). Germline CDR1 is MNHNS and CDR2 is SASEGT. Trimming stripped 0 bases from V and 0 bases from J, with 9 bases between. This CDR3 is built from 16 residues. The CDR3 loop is CASSEAGENSYNEQFF. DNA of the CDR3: TGTGCCAGCAGTGAAGCGGGGGAAAACTCCTACAATGAGCAGTTCTTC.

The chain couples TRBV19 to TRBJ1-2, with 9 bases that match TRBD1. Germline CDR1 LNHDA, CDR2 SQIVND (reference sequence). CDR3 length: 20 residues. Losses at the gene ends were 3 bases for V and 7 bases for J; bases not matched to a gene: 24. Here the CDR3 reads CASSIRGQGIIRRDDSGYTF. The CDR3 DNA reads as TGTGCCAGTAGTATTAGGGGACAGGGAATCATAAGGAGGGATGACTCTGGCTACACCTTC.

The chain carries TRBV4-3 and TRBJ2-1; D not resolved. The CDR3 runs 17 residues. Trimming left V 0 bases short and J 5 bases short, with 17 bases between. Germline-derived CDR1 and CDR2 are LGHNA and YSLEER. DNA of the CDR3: TGCGCCAGCAGCCAAGACGGGTTTAAAGGGATCGACAATGAGCAGTTCTTC. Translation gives CASSQDGFKGIDNEQFF.

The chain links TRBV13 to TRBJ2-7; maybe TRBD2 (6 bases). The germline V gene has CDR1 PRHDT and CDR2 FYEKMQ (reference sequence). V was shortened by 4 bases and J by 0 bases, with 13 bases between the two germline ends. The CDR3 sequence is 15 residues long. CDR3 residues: CASSSSPRDSYEQYF. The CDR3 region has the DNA TGTGCCAGCAGCTCCTCTCCGCGGGACTCCTACGAGCAGTACTTC.

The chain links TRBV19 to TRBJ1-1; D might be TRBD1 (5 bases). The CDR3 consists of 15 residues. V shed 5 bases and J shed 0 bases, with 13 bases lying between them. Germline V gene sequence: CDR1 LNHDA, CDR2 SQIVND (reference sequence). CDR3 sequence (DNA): TGTGCCAGTAGTCCCCGGGGGGGGTTGAACACTGAAGCTTTCTTT. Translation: CASSPRGGLNTEAFF.

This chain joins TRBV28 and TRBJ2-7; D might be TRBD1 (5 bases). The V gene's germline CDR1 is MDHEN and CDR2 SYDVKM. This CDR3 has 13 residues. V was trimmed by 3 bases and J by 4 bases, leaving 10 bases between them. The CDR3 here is CASSLAGQYEQYF. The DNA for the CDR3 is TGTGCCAGCAGTTTGGCAGGGCAGTACGAGCAGTACTTC.

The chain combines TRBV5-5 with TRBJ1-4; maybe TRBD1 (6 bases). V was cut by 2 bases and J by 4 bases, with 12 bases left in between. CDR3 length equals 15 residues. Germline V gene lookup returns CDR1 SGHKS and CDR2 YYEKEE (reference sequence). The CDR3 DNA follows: TGTGCCAGCAGCTTCCCGGGGGCCCTTAATGAAAAACTGTTTTTT. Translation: CASSFPGALNEKLFF. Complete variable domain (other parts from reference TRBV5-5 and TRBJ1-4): DAGVTQSPTHLIKTRGQQVTLRCSPISGHKSVSWYQQVLGQGPQFIFQYYEKEERGRGNFPDRFSARQFPNYSSELNVNALLLGDSALYLCASSFPGALNEKLFFGSGTQLSVL.

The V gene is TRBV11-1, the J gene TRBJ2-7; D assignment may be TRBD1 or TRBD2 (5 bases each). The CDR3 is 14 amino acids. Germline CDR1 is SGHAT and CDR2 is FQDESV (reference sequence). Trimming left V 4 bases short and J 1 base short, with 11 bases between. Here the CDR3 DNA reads TGTGCCAGCAGCTCCGTGGGACGGTCCTACGAGCAGTACTTC. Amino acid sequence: CASSSVGRSYEQYF.

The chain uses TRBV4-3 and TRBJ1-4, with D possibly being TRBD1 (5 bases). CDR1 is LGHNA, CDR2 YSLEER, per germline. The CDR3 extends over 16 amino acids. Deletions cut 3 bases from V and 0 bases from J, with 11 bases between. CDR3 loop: CASSHLLGATNEKLFF. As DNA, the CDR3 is TGCGCCAGCAGCCACCTCCTAGGGGCAACTAATGAAAAACTGTTTTTT.

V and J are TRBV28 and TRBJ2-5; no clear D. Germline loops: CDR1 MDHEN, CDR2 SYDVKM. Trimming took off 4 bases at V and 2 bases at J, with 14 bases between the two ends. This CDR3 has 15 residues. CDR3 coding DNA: TGTGCCAGCAGTTGGGAAGGAGAAGAACAAGAGACCCAGTACTTC. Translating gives CASSWEGEEQETQYF.

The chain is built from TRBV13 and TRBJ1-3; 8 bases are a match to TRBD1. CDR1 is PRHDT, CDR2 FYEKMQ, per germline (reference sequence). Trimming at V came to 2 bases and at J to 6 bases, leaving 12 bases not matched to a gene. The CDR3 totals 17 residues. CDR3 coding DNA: TGTGCCAGCAGCTTAATGGGAGCAGGACAGGGCGTAAACACCATATATTTT. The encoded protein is CASSLMGAGQGVNTIYF.